The rows below give T cell receptor beta chains drawn from one sample of a study of somatic mutations in cytotoxic T cells in rheumatoid arthritis. Only in-frame clones appear in the TCRdb table, and some are missing; sequencing was by immunoSEQ multiplex PCR. There are about 16,000 clones in the sample; 70% to 80% occur only once, and roughly 12% lies in the top ten. Sequencing was done on a sample of CD8+ T cells sorted from blood. These TCRs come from an adult with rheumatoid arthritis. CDR3s include the opening cysteine and the closing phenylalanine or tryptophan. A D gene is named only where the DNA matches it firmly. Rows may omit the clone size; those that give it use once, few, many or a size class.

TRBV6-5	TRBJ2-2	TRBD2	-	CASSYGGAGELFF	TGTGCCAGCAGTTACGGGGGGGCCGGGGAGCTGTTTTTT
TRBV2	TRBJ1-3	-	-	CAREHSGNTIYF	TGTGCCAGAGAGCACTCTGGAAACACCATATATTTT
TRBV28	TRBJ1-6	-	once	CASRRSSYNSPLHF	TGTGCCAGCAGAAGGAGCTCCTATAATTCACCCCTCCACTTT
TRBV29-1	TRBJ2-1	-	-	CSASRDPNEQFF	TGCAGCGCATCCCGGGATCCCAATGAGCAGTTCTTC
TRBV13	TRBJ1-1	-	-	CASSLTGTEAFF	TGTGCCAGCAGCTTAACTGGGACTGAAGCTTTCTTT
TRBV7-6	TRBJ1-6	TRBD1	-	CASSPSGGTGGSSYNSPLHF	TGTGCCAGCAGCCCTAGTGGAGGGACAGGGGGGAGCTCCTATAATTCACCCCTCCACTTT
TRBV7-9	TRBJ1-1	-	-	CASSSNPGTEAFF	TGTGCCAGCAGCTCAAATCCGGGCACTGAAGCTTTCTTT
TRBV7-2	TRBJ1-1	-	once	CASSPAEAFF	TGTGCCAGCAGCCCTGCTGAAGCTTTCTTT
TRBV4-2	TRBJ2-2	TRBD2	-	CASSSGGDNTGELFF	TGTGCCAGCAGCAGCGGGGGGGATAACACCGGGGAGCTGTTTTTT
TRBV7-3	TRBJ2-1	TRBD2	-	CASSPSGGGYLEDNEQFF	TGTGCCAGCAGCCCCTCTGGCGGGGGGTACCTCGAAGACAATGAGCAGTTCTTC
TRBV29-1	TRBJ1-2	-	-	CSVEDQLTDRGYTF	TGCAGCGTTGAAGATCAACTTACCGACAGGGGCTACACCTTC
TRBV4-1	TRBJ2-1	TRBD2	-	CASSLSGADYNEQFF	TGCGCCAGCAGCCTCAGCGGGGCTGACTACAATGAGCAGTTCTTC
TRBV9	TRBJ2-5	-	-	CASSEGSGDQETQYF	TGTGCCAGCAGCGAGGGGTCCGGGGACCAAGAGACCCAGTACTTC
TRBV28	TRBJ2-1	-	-	CASRVAWDEQFF	TGTGCCAGCAGAGTAGCTTGGGATGAGCAGTTCTTC
TRBV28	TRBJ1-3	-	-	CASSFPGNGNTIYF	TGTGCCAGCAGTTTTCCAGGGAATGGAAACACCATATATTTT
TRBV2	TRBJ2-1	-	-	CASSPGPTGWREQFF	TGTGCCAGCAGTCCGGGCCCTACAGGGTGGCGTGAGCAGTTCTTC
TRBV19	TRBJ2-1	-	-	CASSMAPNEQFF	TGTGCCAGTAGTATGGCCCCGAATGAGCAGTTCTTC
TRBV27	TRBJ2-1	-	-	CASSLRGNYNEQFF	TGTGCCAGCAGTTTACGGGGGAATTACAATGAGCAGTTCTTC
TRBV9	TRBJ1-1	-	-	CASSPTGTSNTEAFF	TGTGCCAGCAGCCCAACTGGGACAAGTAACACTGAAGCTTTCTTT
TRBV29-1	TRBJ1-2	-	-	CSVDGWGGDGYTF	TGCAGCGTTGATGGATGGGGGGGAGATGGCTACACCTTC
TRBV5-6	TRBJ1-4	-	-	CASSLSGVSPTNEKLFF	TGTGCCAGCAGCTTGTCGGGGGTTAGCCCAACTAATGAAAAACTGTTTTTT
TRBV27	TRBJ1-3	-	-	CASSLATGPGNTIYF	TGTGCCAGCAGTTTAGCCACCGGGCCAGGAAACACCATATATTTT
TRBV4-1	TRBJ2-5	-	-	CASSQEWNRGGETQYF	TGCGCCAGCAGCCAAGAATGGAACAGGGGGGGTGAGACCCAGTACTTC
TRBV10-3	TRBJ2-2	TRBD2	-	CAARYSGGRNTGELFF	TGTGCCGCTCGCTATAGCGGGGGGAGGAACACCGGGGAGCTGTTTTTT
TRBV7-9	TRBJ1-1	TRBD1	-	CASSLRQGMRDTEAFF	TGTGCCAGCAGCTTAAGACAGGGGATGAGGGACACTGAAGCTTTCTTT
TRBV13	TRBJ1-4	-	few	CASRAGGGVTNEKLFF	TGTGCCAGCAGGGCTGGAGGGGGGGTGACTAATGAAAAACTGTTTTTT
TRBV5-1	TRBJ2-7	-	-	CASSGGTGYEQYF	TGCGCCAGCAGTGGGGGTACGGGATACGAGCAGTACTTC
TRBV4-1	TRBJ1-3	-	few	CASSQDPGRDLSGNTIYF	TGCGCCAGCAGCCAAGACCCGGGGCGGGATTTGTCTGGAAACACCATATATTTT
TRBV5-1	TRBJ2-2	-	-	CASSLYYDSTGELFF	TGCGCCAGCAGCTTGTACTACGACAGCACCGGGGAGCTGTTTTTT
TRBV11-2	TRBJ2-1	-	-	CASSSNRPDSDEQFF	TGTGCCAGCAGCTCAAACCGGCCCGACAGTGATGAGCAGTTCTTC
TRBV13	TRBJ2-5	-	few	CASSSEGRTQETQYF	TGTGCCAGCAGCTCAGAGGGCAGGACCCAAGAGACCCAGTACTTC
TRBV27	TRBJ2-7	-	-	CASVREGEQYF	TGTGCCAGCGTAAGGGAAGGCGAGCAGTACTTC
TRBV4-2	TRBJ2-1	TRBD2	-	CASSQVWGGTNEQFF	TGTGCCAGCAGCCAAGTATGGGGGGGGACGAATGAGCAGTTCTTC
TRBV5-5	TRBJ2-3	-	-	CASSLVRRPDTQYF	TGTGCCAGCAGCTTGGTGCGCAGGCCAGATACGCAGTATTTT
TRBV11-1	TRBJ1-6	-	-	CASSFSNSPLHF	TGTGCCAGCAGCTTCTCTAATTCACCCCTCCACTTT
TRBV14	TRBJ1-2	-	-	CASSQDEDSYYGYTF	TGTGCCAGCAGCCAAGACGAGGACAGTTATTATGGCTACACCTTC
TRBV7-2	TRBJ1-5	-	-	CASSSGGNQPQHF	TGTGCCAGCAGCTCGGGGGGTAATCAGCCCCAGCATTTT
TRBV13	TRBJ1-2	-	-	CASSLYTQRAEGYTF	TGTGCCAGCAGCTTATATACCCAAAGGGCGGAAGGCTACACCTTC
TRBV6-4	TRBJ2-1	TRBD1	-	CAIRRDRGLDEQFF	TGTGCCATCCGGAGGGACAGGGGGTTGGATGAGCAGTTCTTC
TRBV5-5	TRBJ2-7	TRBD2	-	CASSLALAATYEQYF	TGTGCCAGCAGCTTGGCCCTAGCGGCGACCTACGAGCAGTACTTC
TRBV10-2	TRBJ1-5	-	-	CASSGGRNTLNQPQHF	TGCGCCAGCAGTGGGGGACGGAATACCCTCAATCAGCCCCAGCATTTT
TRBV27	TRBJ1-5	TRBD1	-	CASSPTGKQPQHF	TGTGCCAGCAGTCCGACAGGGAAGCAGCCCCAGCATTTT
TRBV13	TRBJ1-1	-	-	CASSALGKGDTEAFF	TGTGCCAGCAGCGCCTTGGGAAAGGGCGACACTGAAGCTTTCTTT
TRBV6-5	TRBJ2-5	-	-	CASTSAQGLETQYF	TGTGCCAGCACCTCTGCCCAGGGGTTGGAGACCCAGTACTTC
TRBV27	TRBJ2-2	-	few	CASGAVTGELFF	TGTGCCAGTGGTGCAGTCACCGGGGAGCTGTTTTTT
TRBV19	TRBJ2-7	-	-	CASSTLGGLSSYEQYF	TGTGCCAGTAGTACCCTCGGGGGTCTCAGCTCCTACGAGCAGTACTTC